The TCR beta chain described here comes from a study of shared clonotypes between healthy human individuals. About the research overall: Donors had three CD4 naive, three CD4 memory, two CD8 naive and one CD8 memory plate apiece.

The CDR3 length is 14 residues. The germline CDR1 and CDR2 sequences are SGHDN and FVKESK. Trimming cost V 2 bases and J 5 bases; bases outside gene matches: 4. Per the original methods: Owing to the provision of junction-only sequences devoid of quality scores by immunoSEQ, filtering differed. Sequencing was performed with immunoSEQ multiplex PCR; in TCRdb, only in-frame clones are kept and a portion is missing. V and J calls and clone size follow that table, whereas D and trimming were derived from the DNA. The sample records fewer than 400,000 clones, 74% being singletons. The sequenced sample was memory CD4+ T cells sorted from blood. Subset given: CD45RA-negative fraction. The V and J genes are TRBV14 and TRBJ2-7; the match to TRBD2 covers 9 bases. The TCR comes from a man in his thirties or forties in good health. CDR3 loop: CASSQQGLADEQYF. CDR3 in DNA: TGTGCCAGCAGCCAACAGGGACTAGCCGACGAGCAGTACTTC.